One and the same sample provided the 14 T cell receptor beta chains below, sequenced in a study of blood T cell repertoires in COVID-19. Clones were read by immunoSEQ multiplex PCR, and TCRdb kept only the in-frame ones, dropping some. Of over 130,000 clones listed, 65% to 85% were seen once; the top ten hold 3% to 5%. The sequenced sample was peripheral blood. These receptors were obtained from a woman between 55 and 75 years old with acute or convalescent COVID-19.

The chain recombines TRBV6-5 with TRBJ2-1; 8 bases fit TRBD2. Germline assignment: CDR1 MNHEY and CDR2 SVGAGI. The CDR3 has 15 residues. V shed 8 bases, J shed 7 bases, and the junction held 13 bases outside the gene matches. CDR3 protein: CASSSREGHKNEQFF. The DNA for the CDR3 is TGTGCCAGCTCTTCCCGGGAGGGCCATAAAAATGAGCAGTTCTTC.

The chain uses TRBV27 and TRBJ2-1; 9 positions match TRBD1. The CDR3 extends over 14 amino acids. Per the germline V gene, CDR1 is MNHEY and CDR2 is SMNVEV (reference sequence). The V and J ends lost 7 bases and 6 bases, in that order; junction bases with no gene match: 7. CDR3 bases: TGTGCCAGCATGCCCGGGACAGGGATCAATGAGCAGTTCTTC. It yields the protein CASMPGTGINEQFF.

The CDR3 is CASSAGQGAFNTIYF. CDR3 DNA sequence: TGTGCCAGCAGCGCGGGACAGGGAGCATTTAACACCATATATTTT. V and J are TRBV5-6 and TRBJ1-3, with 9 bases lining up with TRBD1. The CDR3 is made up of 15 amino acids. CDR1 SGHDT and CDR2 YYEEEE come from the germline V gene. With V trimmed by 4 bases and J by 7 bases, 9 bases remained unmatched.

The chain combines TRBV5-1 with TRBJ2-7; 8 bases match TRBD1. V was clipped by 4 bases and J by 2 bases; unmatched bases: 11. This CDR3 is built from 16 residues. In germline, CDR1 is SGHRS, CDR2 YFSETQ. This chain's CDR3 is CASSVSTGAAAYEQYF. The CDR3 DNA reads as TGCGCCAGCAGCGTTTCGACAGGGGCCGCCGCCTACGAGCAGTACTTC.

The chain is built from TRBV27 and TRBJ1-2; 9 nucleotides align to TRBD1. Trimming removed 4 bases from V and 5 bases from J; junction bases left unmatched: 8. CDR3 length: 15 amino acids. Germline V gives CDR1 MNHEY, CDR2 SMNVEV (reference sequence). CDR3 sequence: CASSSGTGFLYGYTF. DNA for the CDR3: TGTGCCAGCAGTTCCGGGACAGGGTTTCTATATGGCTACACCTTC.

The rearrangement uses TRBV19 and TRBJ2-7; TRBD1 matches 10 bases. V lost 5 bases, J lost 6 bases, and 10 bases stayed unmatched. CDR1 is LNHDA and CDR2 is SQIVND in the germline V gene (reference sequence). CDR3 size: 15 residues. CDR3 sequence reads: CASSGGTGVMLEQYF. CDR3 nucleotide sequence: TGTGCCAGTAGTGGAGGGACAGGGGTTATGCTCGAGCAGTACTTC.

The chain links TRBV13 to TRBJ2-7; no firm D call. With 1 base removed from V and 4 bases from J, the gap between germline ends came to 5 bases. The CDR3 runs to 12 residues. In germline, CDR1 is PRHDT, CDR2 FYEKMQ (reference sequence). In DNA, the CDR3 is TGTGCCAGCAGCTTAGAATCGTACGAGCAGTACTTC. Amino acid sequence: CASSLESYEQYF.

This clone was detected once. This sequence joins TRBV6-4 and TRBJ2-1; 12 positions match TRBD2. J lost 9 bases, V lost 0 bases, and 3 bases had no gene match. CDR1 and CDR2 from the germline V gene are MRHNA and SNTAGT. This CDR3 has 15 amino acids. CDR3 coding DNA: TGTGCCAGCAGTGACTCCGGACTAGCGGGAAGTGAGCAGTTCTTC. This translates into CASSDSGLAGSEQFF.

The V gene is TRBV18, the J gene TRBJ2-7; TRBD2 matches at 7 bases. The CDR3 has 15 amino acids. V lost 3 bases to trimming and J lost 6 bases; unmatched junction nucleotides: 11. CDR1 is KGHSH and CDR2 is LQKENI in the germline V gene. The CDR3 region is CASSPVLAVGGEQYF. In nucleotides, the CDR3 is TGTGCCAGCTCACCGGTCCTAGCGGTGGGCGGCGAGCAGTACTTC.

For the CDR3, the DNA is TGTGCCAGCACCCTGAATATCGGGACAGGGGTTGTCTACTACACCTTC. Translating gives CASTLNIGTGVVYYTF. The V gene is TRBV2, the J gene TRBJ1-2, with 10 nucleotides matching TRBD1. V dropped 7 bases and J dropped 10; count of bases not matched to a gene: 18. Germline CDR1 and CDR2: SNHLY and FYNNEI. The CDR3 consists of 16 residues.

The chain joins TRBV7-2 to TRBJ2-1, with D perhaps TRBD2 (5 bases). Per the germline V gene, CDR1 is SGHTA and CDR2 is FQGNSA. V lost 8 bases, J lost 0 bases, and 8 bases lay in between. The CDR3 has 13 amino acids. In DNA, the CDR3 is TGTGCCAGCGGGAGAGACTCCTACAATGAGCAGTTCTTC. Its translation: CASGRDSYNEQFF.

The chain is built from TRBV11-2 and TRBJ1-1, with D unresolved. The germline CDR1 and CDR2 sequences are SGHAT and FQNNGV. This CDR3 comprises 14 residues. V lost 5 bases to trimming and J lost 7 bases, with 17 bases between them. CDR3 amino acids: CASSPARGGVEAFF. Written as DNA, the CDR3 is TGTGCCAGCAGCCCCGCACGGGGTGGGGTTGAAGCTTTCTTT.

The V gene is TRBV6-1, the J gene TRBJ2-1; D is perhaps TRBD2 (6 bases). Trimming removed 3 bases at V and 4 bases at J, with 16 bases between. The CDR3 totals 16 residues. Germline V lookup: CDR1 MNHNS, CDR2 SASEGT. CDR3 protein: CASSEEAAGFYNEQFF. The CDR3 region has the DNA TGTGCCAGCAGTGAGGAGGCTGCGGGGTTTTACAATGAGCAGTTCTTC.

The genes are TRBV28 and TRBJ2-2, with TRBD2 identical over 8 bases. V shed 5 bases, J shed 5 bases, and the junction held 7 bases outside the gene matches. CDR3 size: 15 residues. Germline loops: CDR1 MDHEN, CDR2 SYDVKM. The CDR3 DNA reads TGTGCCAGCAGTCCGAGCGGGAGACGTACCGGGGAGCTGTTTTTT. This gives the protein CASSPSGRRTGELFF.